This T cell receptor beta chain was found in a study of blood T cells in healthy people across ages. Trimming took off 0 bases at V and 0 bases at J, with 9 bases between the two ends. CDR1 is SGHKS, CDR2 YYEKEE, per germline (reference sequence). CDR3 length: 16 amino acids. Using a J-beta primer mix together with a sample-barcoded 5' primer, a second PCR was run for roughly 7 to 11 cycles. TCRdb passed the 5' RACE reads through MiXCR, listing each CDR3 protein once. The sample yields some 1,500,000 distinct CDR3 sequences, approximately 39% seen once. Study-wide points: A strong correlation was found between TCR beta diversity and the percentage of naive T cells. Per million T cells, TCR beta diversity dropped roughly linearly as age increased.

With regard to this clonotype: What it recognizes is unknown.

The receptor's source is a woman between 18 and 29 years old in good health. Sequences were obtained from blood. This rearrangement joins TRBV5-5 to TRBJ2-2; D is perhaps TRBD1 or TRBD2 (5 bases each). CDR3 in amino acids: CASSLVGETNTGELFF. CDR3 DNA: TGTGCCAGCAGCTTGGTGGGGGAGACGAACACCGGGGAGCTGTTTTTT. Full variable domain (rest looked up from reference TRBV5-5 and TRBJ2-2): DAGVTQSPTHLIKTRGQQVTLRCSPISGHKSVSWYQQVLGQGPQFIFQYYEKEERGRGNFPDRFSARQFPNYSSELNVNALLLGDSALYLCASSLVGETNTGELFFGEGSRLTVL.